A single sample is the source of the 11 T cell receptor beta chains below, sequenced in a study of blood T cells in healthy people across ages. For the second PCR, which ran for about 6 to 11 cycles, a sample-barcoded 5' primer and a J-beta primer mix were used. Each CDR3 protein gets one entry after TCRdb re-called the 5' RACE reads with MiXCR. This sample has around 690,000 distinct CDR3 sequences, with around three fifths found just once. Sequencing used blood. The receptors derive from a man aged 55 to 70 in good health.

The rearrangement joins TRBV12-3 or TRBV12-4 to TRBJ2-7; D gene ambiguous. The V end was cut by 6 bases, the J end by 2 bases, with 11 bases between. This CDR3 spans 13 amino acids. CDR3 sequence reads: CASRKGTTYEQYF. In DNA form, the CDR3 reads TGTGCCAGCAGGAAAGGAACTACCTACGAGCAGTACTTC.

This chain uses TRBV20-1 with TRBJ1-2, with unresolved D. The V and J ends lost 4 bases and 4 bases respectively, with 7 bases between them. CDR3 length equals 11 residues. Germline CDR1 is DFQATT and CDR2 is SNEGSKA (reference sequence). The CDR3 bases are TGCAGTGCTACCACCCTCTATGGCTACACCTTC. This gives the protein CSATTLYGYTF.

V and J are TRBV5-1 and TRBJ2-7; 9 bases map to TRBD1. The end of the DNA fits TRBJ2-5 better, so the J call may be wrong. The CDR3 runs 15 residues. Germline V CDR1 and CDR2: SGHRS, YFSETQ. CDR3 protein: CASSLVQGAGQTQYF. The CDR3 DNA sequence: TGCGCCAGCAGCTTGGTACAGGGGGCAGGGCAGACCCAGTACTTC.

This rearrangement joins TRBV19 to TRBJ1-5; 8 nucleotides agree with TRBD1. Germline V gene lookup returns CDR1 LNHDA and CDR2 SQIVND (reference sequence). V dropped 1 base and J dropped 6; count of bases not matched to a gene: 8. This CDR3 contains 16 residues. CDR3 protein: CASSIGGQVTIQPQHF. DNA of the CDR3: TGTGCCAGTAGTATAGGGGGACAGGTAACAATTCAGCCCCAGCATTTT.

In this sample, this clonotype turned up once. The chain recombines TRBV10-1 with TRBJ2-3; 12 bases line up with TRBD1. This CDR3 spans 17 amino acids. V gave up 0 bases and J gave up 5 bases; unmatched junction bases: 6. CDR1 is WNHNN, CDR2 SYGVQD, per germline (reference sequence). The CDR3 coding sequence is TGCGCCAGCAGTGAGTCCTTGGGACAGGGGGCGAAAGATACGCAGTATTTT. Translation: CASSESLGQGAKDTQYF.

This chain joins TRBV9 and TRBJ2-7, with D possibly called TRBD1 or TRBD2 (5 bases each). Looked up from germline, CDR1 is SGDLS and CDR2 is YYNGEE. The CDR3 covers 15 residues. Trimming cost V 3 bases and J 6 bases, with 19 bases left between them. CDR3 loop: CASSAHTGAPGEQYF. CDR3 DNA sequence: TGTGCCAGCAGCGCCCATACCGGGGCCCCAGGCGAGCAGTACTTC.

This clonotype turned up a few times. The chain links TRBV29-1 to TRBJ1-1; 7 positions agree with TRBD1. Per the germline V gene, CDR1 is SQVTM and CDR2 is ANQGSEA. Trimming took 4 bases from V and 6 from J; bases not matched to a gene: 8. The CDR3 runs 13 residues. The DNA for the CDR3 is TGCAGCGTTGGAGGACAGGCAAAACCTGAAGCTTTCTTT. This codes for CSVGGQAKPEAFF.

This clonotype was counted between two and nine times. J is TRBJ1-6 and V is TRBV9; 7 bases fit TRBD1. CDR1 and CDR2 from the germline V gene are SGDLS and YYNGEE. The CDR3 has 15 amino acids. V lost 3 bases and J lost 4; bases outside the gene matches: 4. DNA for the CDR3: TGTGCCAGCAGCGCCCGACAGGGTTATAATTCACCCCTCCACTTT. This encodes CASSARQGYNSPLHF.

V and J are TRBV6-5 and TRBJ2-4; D ambiguous. The DNA end is more similar to TRBJ2-7, so the J call may be wrong. The CDR3 has 12 amino acids. CDR1 and CDR2 (germline): MNHEY, SVGAGI. The CDR3 is CASRNSPYEQYF. In DNA form, the CDR3 reads TGTGCCAGCAGGAACTCACCCTACGAGCAGTACTTC.

The J gene is TRBJ2-1, the V gene TRBV20-1; D is possibly TRBD1 (5 bases). This CDR3 comprises 14 residues. Germline V CDR1 and CDR2: DFQATT, SNEGSKA (reference sequence). Trimming took off 3 bases at V and 10 bases at J, with 19 bases between the two ends. For the CDR3, the DNA is TGCAGTGCTAGGTGGGGATTACAGGTCGAGGAGCAGTTCTTC. This sequence encodes CSARWGLQVEEQFF.

The genes are TRBV2 and TRBJ2-5; possibly TRBD2 for D (5 bases). CDR3 length equals 12 residues. With 6 bases removed from V and 13 bases from J, the gap between germline ends came to 18 bases. The V gene's germline CDR1 is SNHLY and CDR2 FYNNEI. Here the CDR3 DNA reads TGTGCCAGCAGCGTGACGGTGGGAGTTTGGTACTTC. Translation: CASSVTVGVWYF.